This T cell receptor beta chain was sequenced in a study of regulatory T cells in long-lasting Graves disease (dated by TCRdb to the early 2020s). For the wider study: In the newly diagnosed Graves' disease group, patients had been taking antithyroid drugs for less than 3 months. The study took place in China and was registered as a clinical trial. Peripheral blood TCR sequencing and RNA sequencing compared persistent Graves' disease patients with newly diagnosed Graves' disease patients. A total of 35 or so samples underwent TCR sequencing: some 13 from persistent and 20 from newly diagnosed Graves' disease patients.

The sample's time point label is to be understood as: newly diagnosed GD, antithyroid drugs for less than 3 months. For both TCR sequencing and RNA sequencing, RNA was extracted from PBMCs using TRIzol. Graves' disease was diagnosed according to American Thyroid Association guidelines. Patients for the study were recruited at an endocrinology department in Xi'an, China. Each patient gave 8.5 to 9.5 milliliters of peripheral blood, collected in an EDTA anticoagulant tube. Ficoll Paque Plus density gradient separation was used to isolate PBMCs, and no additional T cell sorting was done. An Agilent 2100 Bioanalyzer and agarose gel were used to check RNA quality, and a NanoDrop 2000 was used to measure RNA concentration. Library construction relied on multiplex PCR. TCRdb records Illumina HiSeq 4000 as the sequencer. CDR3 regions were amplified by Arm-PCR with iRepertoire HTBI primers to construct TCR beta libraries. Before sequencing, the PCR products went through gel purification. The published analysis was carried out like this. Across samples, fewer than 70 TRBV and roughly 15 TRBJ segments were identified and used for gene usage analysis of CDR3 amino acid clonotypes. Filtered high-quality paired reads were merged into contigs using COPE and FqMerger. Contigs were aligned with BLAST to IMGT TRBV, TRBD and TRBJ reference genes, and CDR3 was defined per IMGT. Highly expanded clones were defined as clonotypes with a frequency above 0.1%. Repertoire diversity was measured by Shannon entropy, and V-J evenness by the Gini coefficient. A clonotype was considered public if more than one individual shared it. TCRdb cleaned the public reads at Q25 with fastp, built clones with MiXCR and kept in-frame beta chains. CDR3 protein duplicates are merged, each entry listing the most common genes and DNA. The V and J calls reflect TCRdb's pipeline rather than the authors' work. This sample lists over 500,000 distinct CDR3 sequences; 16% were detected once. In total, the top ten clones hold under 20% of the sample.

Comment on this clonotype: Its binding antigen is unknown. This may arise from a read error, as a much more abundant clone is one base away. Given the absence of the conserved phenylalanine or tryptophan at the CDR3 end, a read error is likely.

Points the paper makes about the study in general: Persistent Graves' disease patients showed lower TCR Shannon entropy and fewer highly expanded clones than newly diagnosed patients, suggesting clonal expansion. Only peripheral blood was studied, because thyroid tissue, the primary lesion, was inaccessible. The authors noted that the small sample size was a limitation that may lower accuracy. More public clonotypes were shared among persistent patients (roughly 2,700) than among newly diagnosed patients (approximately 1,000). TRBV28, TRBJ1-2 and TRBJ2-5 were preferentially used in persistent disease, while TRBV20-1 and TRBJ2-1 were favored in newly diagnosed disease. Sequencing and analysis were limited to the TCR beta chain.

The CDR3 spans 13 residues, counting both ends. The CDR3 DNA has 39 bases and is translated from base 1. CDR1 and CDR2 are drawn from the germline V gene: MNHNS, SASEGT. In addition, the sample was reused for a study of T cells in Graves' hyperthyroidism and ophthalmopathy. In that second paper, the authors write: Stable Graves' hyperthyroidism was defined as the absence of progression to ophthalmopathy over 18 months of follow-up. Hyperthyroidism patients were aged 18 to 65 years and newly diagnosed, with disease duration of less than 2 months. The study excluded patients with uncontrolled infections, other autoimmune diseases, pregnancy or lactation. Diagnoses were based on clinical symptoms, serum thyroxine and TRAb, thyroid ultrasound and orbital computed tomography. A first-round RT-PCR of the TCR CDR3 used the HTBI primer set with the Qiagen OneStep RT-PCR kit. Most expanded thyroid clonotypes (frequency above 0.001) were also detected in blood, suggesting blood repertoires may reflect thyroid immune responses. A model built on a 13 V-J signature distinguished ophthalmopathy from stable hyperthyroidism, reaching roughly 88% sensitivity and approximately 81% specificity in cross-validation and 80%/75% in testing. In validation, the model predicted progression to ophthalmopathy a median of around 6.5 months before onset, with 65% to 71% sensitivity and roughly 73% specificity. To identify distinguishing TCR V-J signatures, a discovery cohort of roughly 100 patients was used, comprising 40 to 45 with Graves' ophthalmopathy and 57 with stable Graves' hyperthyroidism. Prospective prediction of ophthalmopathy was tested in an independent validation cohort consisting of 18 hyperthyroidism patients and around 17 patients who later progressed to ophthalmopathy. The 100 discovery patients were randomly divided into training and test sets at a 7:3 ratio. The study also compared thyroid tissue and blood T-cell repertoires from a handful of Graves' hyperthyroidism patients. Once sampling was done, hyperthyroidism patients were given methimazole at a starting dose of 30 mg daily, whereas ophthalmopathy patients were given high-dose intravenous methylprednisolone. The libraries were constructed in a second round of multiplex PCR and then size-selected and purified. Sequencing of the libraries was done on an Illumina HiSeq2000 using paired-end 100 bp reads. SOAPnuke was used to process the raw data, throwing out any read that contained adapters or uncalled bases, had a mean Phred below 15, or lacked an exact constant-primer or identifier match. COPE v1.2.5 was used to merge high-quality paired reads, and clonotypes were defined as unique nucleotide sequences. MiTCR v1.1 was used to align the clonotypes against IMGT TRBV, TRBD and TRBJ reference segments. Only V-J combinations with frequency above 0.0001, covering 99% to 99.2% of repertoires, were analysed. The TCS score was defined as the ratio of F50 (clonal expansion) to E x V (chaos), calculated using BLOSUM62-based TCRdist between CDR3 peptides within each V-J. Welch's t-statistics and random forest reduced several hundred V-J features to 13, which were used in a naive Bayes classifier (R e1071). Sample size was not statistically predetermined, and blinding of investigators to group allocation was not performed. According to the paper, TCR Vbeta CDR3 sequencing was carried out on 135 peripheral blood samples, which came from 40 to 45 ophthalmopathy, around 75 hyperthyroidism and about 17 progressor patients.

Sequencing used peripheral blood mononuclear cells (PBMCs), obtained at new diagnosis, from a patient treated with antithyroid drugs. The sequence links TRBV6-1 to TRBJ2-5; no D gene can be assigned with confidence. The TCR sequence derives from a woman aged 30 to 39 with Graves disease. Donor details come from another sample of the same person, matched by shared clones. This receptor carries the CDR3 CATSGRVQETQYL. The nucleotide sequence is TGTGCCACCAGTGGCCGGGTCCAAGAGACCCAGTACCTC.